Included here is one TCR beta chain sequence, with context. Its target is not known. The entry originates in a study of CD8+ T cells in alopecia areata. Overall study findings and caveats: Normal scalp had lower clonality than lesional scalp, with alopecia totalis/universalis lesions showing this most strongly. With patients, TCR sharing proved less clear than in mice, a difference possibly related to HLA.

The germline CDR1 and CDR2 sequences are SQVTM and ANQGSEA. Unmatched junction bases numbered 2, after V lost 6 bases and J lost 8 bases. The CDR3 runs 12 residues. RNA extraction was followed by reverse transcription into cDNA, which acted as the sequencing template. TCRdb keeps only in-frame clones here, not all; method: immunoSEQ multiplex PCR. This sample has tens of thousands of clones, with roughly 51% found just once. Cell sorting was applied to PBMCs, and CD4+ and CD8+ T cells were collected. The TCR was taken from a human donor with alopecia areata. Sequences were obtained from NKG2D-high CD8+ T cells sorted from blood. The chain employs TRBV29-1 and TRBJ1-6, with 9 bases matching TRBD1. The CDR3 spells CSVRTGDSPLHF. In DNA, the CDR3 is TGCAGCGTGAGGACAGGGGATTCACCCCTCCACTTT.